A selection of T cell receptor beta chains follows, all from one sample in a study of T cell responses to AZD1222 COVID-19 vaccine. Data came from immunoSEQ multiplex PCR; TCRdb stores just in-frame clones and leaves some out. The data hold 150,000 to 200,000 clones, with 90% to 95% observed a single time. Sequenced material: peripheral blood, taken on day 0 of AZD1222 vaccination. The receptors shown here come from an adult in good health. CDR3s include the opening cysteine and the closing phenylalanine or tryptophan. Some rows mark clone size as missing; the rest say once, few, many or name a class of expanded clone.

abundance: few
len: 15
v_gene: TRBV6-5
CDR3aa: CASSYDRGVSYEQYF

abundance: -
len: 13
v_gene: TRBV6-2/TRBV6-3
CDR3aa: CASSPRGNQPQHF

abundance: once
len: 13
v_gene: TRBV10-1
CDR3aa: CASSDRDKHEQYF

abundance: -
len: 13
v_gene: TRBV14
CDR3aa: CASSQDRGLGQFF

abundance: -
len: 15
v_gene: TRBV5-1
CDR3aa: CASSWDGQGAGEQYF

abundance: -
len: 12
v_gene: TRBV2
CDR3aa: CANNQGDDGYTF

abundance: -
len: 14
v_gene: TRBV12-5
CDR3aa: CASGLRALNTEAFF

abundance: -
len: 14
v_gene: TRBV6-1
CDR3aa: CASSELGSNYGYTF

abundance: -
len: 16
v_gene: TRBV7-2
CDR3aa: CASSYSSGRAGSEQFF

abundance: -
len: 17
v_gene: TRBV7-9
CDR3aa: CASSADAYPHFYNEQFF

abundance: -
len: 14
v_gene: TRBV3-1/TRBV3-2
CDR3aa: CASRDKDRNTEAFF

abundance: -
len: 13
v_gene: TRBV7-2
CDR3aa: CASSLDFDREAFF

abundance: once
len: 15
v_gene: TRBV19
CDR3aa: CASSPGQGSNQPQHF

abundance: -
len: 14
v_gene: TRBV6-4
CDR3aa: CASRRTGNVAEAFF

abundance: -
len: 13
v_gene: TRBV28
CDR3aa: CASSRGGTDTQYF

abundance: -
len: 17
v_gene: TRBV7-8
CDR3aa: CASSLARRDTRNQPQHF

abundance: -
len: 15
v_gene: TRBV30
CDR3aa: CAWSGGGHHTGELFF

abundance: -
len: 15
v_gene: TRBV6-5
CDR3aa: CASSSRATANTEAFF

abundance: -
len: 14
v_gene: TRBV29-1
CDR3aa: CSVDRGHHTGELFF

abundance: -
len: 13
v_gene: TRBV19
CDR3aa: CASSPTGTTEAFF

abundance: few
len: 12
v_gene: TRBV11-3
CDR3aa: CASSSETGRAFF

abundance: -
len: 15
v_gene: TRBV27
CDR3aa: CASSLSPGGGNTIYF

abundance: -
len: 14
v_gene: TRBV10-2
CDR3aa: CASSETGPNTEAFF

abundance: -
len: 15
v_gene: TRBV19
CDR3aa: CASSIDPRPGQPQHF

abundance: -
len: 16
v_gene: TRBV28
CDR3aa: CAAFPPGTVGNSPLHF

abundance: -
len: 14
v_gene: TRBV7-6
CDR3aa: CASSLEGYVQTQYF

abundance: few
len: 14
v_gene: TRBV11-2
CDR3aa: CASSLYPGEETQYF

abundance: -
len: 15
v_gene: TRBV6-5
CDR3aa: CASSSPAGASDTQYF

abundance: -
len: 14
v_gene: TRBV29-1
CDR3aa: CSVRGGSSYNEQFF

abundance: -
len: 14
v_gene: TRBV5-1
CDR3aa: CASSFGQDNEKLFF

abundance: -
len: 12
v_gene: TRBV3-1/TRBV3-2
CDR3aa: CASSLDRFRQYF

abundance: -
len: 18
v_gene: TRBV7-9
CDR3aa: CASSSPADVQGANEKLFF

abundance: -
len: 13
v_gene: TRBV6-5
CDR3aa: CASGLAGAYEQYF

abundance: -
len: 15
v_gene: TRBV5-1
CDR3aa: CASREGLAVLQTQYF

abundance: -
len: 10
v_gene: TRBV15
CDR3aa: CATTPETQYF

abundance: once
len: 14
v_gene: TRBV28
CDR3aa: CASMDTRNQETQYF

abundance: -
len: 15
v_gene: TRBV4-1
CDR3aa: CASSQLQGSGETQYF